The 25 T cell receptor beta chains below all came from one sample that was sequenced in a study of multiple sclerosis patients with progressive multifocal leukoencephalopathy. Time point denoted: time of PML onset. Some clones are missing from TCRdb's copy, which holds only in-frame ones; the method was immunoSEQ multiplex PCR. This sample carries tens of thousands of clones, roughly 85% of them seen once, and the ten largest clones take about an eighth. Sequencing was performed on PBMCs, taken from a patient treated with natalizumab. Receptors were obtained from a woman aged 30 to 39 with progressive multifocal leukoencephalopathy.

This clone was seen only a few times. The chain carries TRBV25-1 and TRBJ1-2; 7 positions agree with TRBD1. CDR3 length: 15 residues. Trimming took 1 base from V and 8 from J; bases not matched to a gene: 10. The germline V gene encodes CDR1 MGHDK and CDR2 SYGVNS. The CDR3 nucleotides are TGTGCCAGCAGTGAATGGGATAGGGGGCTAGGAGGCTACACCTTC. It codes for CASSEWDRGLGGYTF.

The chain joins TRBV5-6 to TRBJ2-3; 10 bases align to TRBD2. This CDR3 comprises 12 residues. CDR1 is SGHDT and CDR2 is YYEEEE in the germline V gene. Trimming at V came to 2 bases and at J to 15 bases, leaving 6 bases not matched to a gene. This CDR3 is CASSFRLAGDYF. CDR3 DNA: TGTGCCAGCAGCTTTCGTCTAGCGGGAGATTATTTT.

The CDR3 DNA reads as TGCGCCAGCAGCTTGGATGGGGCGGGTTATGGCTACACCTTC. Translation gives CASSLDGAGYGYTF. The chain uses TRBV5-1 and TRBJ1-2, with D perhaps TRBD1 (5 bases). There are 14 residues in the CDR3. Trimming removed 0 bases at V and 5 bases at J, with 11 bases between. Per the germline V gene, CDR1 is SGHRS and CDR2 is YFSETQ.

The chain carries TRBV6-5 and TRBJ1-1, with D unresolved. The CDR3 has 13 amino acids. Germline V gives CDR1 MNHEY, CDR2 SVGAGI. V was clipped by 3 bases and J by 7 bases, with 12 bases between them. CDR3 bases: TGTGCCAGCAGTTATGTGGAACGGGGTGAAGCTTTCTTT. Its protein is CASSYVERGEAFF.

J is TRBJ2-3 and V is TRBV5-4; tentative D call: TRBD1 (6 bases). This CDR3 has 15 residues. CDR1 SGHNT and CDR2 YYREEE come from the germline V gene (reference sequence). Trimming pared 5 bases from V and 1 base from J, leaving 14 bases between. Here the CDR3 reads CASSPPGHGTDTQYF. Here the CDR3 DNA reads TGTGCCAGCAGTCCGCCGGGACATGGCACAGATACGCAGTATTTT.

The chain employs TRBV4-2 and TRBJ2-6; no clear D. The germline CDR1 and CDR2 sequences are LGHNA and YNFKEQ. The CDR3 is 16 residues long. Trimming took 0 bases from V and 2 from J, leaving 8 bases between them. CDR3 sequence reads: CASSQDSRTGANVLTF. Written as DNA, the CDR3 is TGTGCCAGCAGCCAAGACTCGAGGACTGGGGCCAACGTCCTGACTTTC.

Here the CDR3 reads CASSQTSGGSYEQYF. CDR3 DNA sequence: TGCGCCAGCAGCCAGACTAGCGGGGGGTCCTACGAGCAGTACTTC. This chain links TRBV4-3 with TRBJ2-7; TRBD2 matches 13 bases. Unmatched junction bases numbered 0, after V lost 3 bases and J lost 1 base. Germline lookup yields CDR1 LGHNA and CDR2 YSLEER. The CDR3 spans 15 residues.

This chain uses TRBV10-3 with TRBJ1-2, with D tentatively TRBD1 (5 bases). Germline CDR1 is ENHRY and CDR2 is SYGVKD. The CDR3 sequence is 12 residues long. V was shortened by 3 bases and J by 7 bases, with 9 bases between the two germline ends. Written as DNA, the CDR3 is TGTGCCATCAGTGACGACAGTCCTGGCTACACCTTC. Translating it yields CAISDDSPGYTF.

V gene TRBV9 combines with J gene TRBJ2-7; D is perhaps TRBD2 (5 bases). This CDR3 comprises 15 residues. V lost 4 bases, J lost 4 bases, and 18 bases lay in between. CDR1 SGDLS and CDR2 YYNGEE come from the germline V gene. The CDR3 loop reads CASSPEAQPSYEQYF. As DNA, the CDR3 is TGTGCCAGCAGCCCGGAGGCTCAACCAAGTTACGAGCAGTACTTC. Filled out from reference TRBV9 and TRBJ2-7, the complete variable domain reads DSGVTQTPKHLITATGQRVTLRCSPRSGDLSVYWYQQSLDQGLQFLIQYYNGEERAKGNILERFSAQQFPDLHSELNLSSLELGDSALYFCASSPEAQPSYEQYFGPGTRLTVT.

The V call is TRBV30, the J call TRBJ1-1; TRBD1 is a possible D gene (6 bases). The CDR3 covers 15 residues. The V gene lost 0 bases and the J gene lost 1 base, with 12 bases spanning the gap. Germline-derived CDR1 and CDR2 are GTSNPN and SVGIG (reference sequence). DNA of the CDR3: TGTGCCTGGAGTGTAGGGGGGTGGCCGAACACTGAAGCTTTCTTT. Protein sequence: CAWSVGGWPNTEAFF.

The gene calls are TRBV21-1 and TRBJ2-7. TRBV21-1 is reported as a pseudogene. There are 18 residues in the CDR3. The CDR3 nucleotides read TGTGCCAGCAGCAAACCCGCGGGACAAGAGGCATTAGGTGGCGAGCAGTACTTC. Protein: CASSKPAGQEALGGEQYF.

The chain uses TRBV13 and TRBJ2-7; TRBD1 agrees at 10 bases. Trimming took 4 bases from V and 5 from J; bases not matched to a gene: 5. In germline, CDR1 is PRHDT, CDR2 FYEKMQ (reference sequence). The CDR3 extends over 14 amino acids. This CDR3 is CASSSGQGSHEQYF. CDR3 sequence (DNA): TGTGCCAGCAGCTCGGGACAGGGGAGCCACGAGCAGTACTTC. Supplemented by reference TRBV13 and TRBJ2-7, the full variable domain reads AAGVIQSPRHLIKEKRETATLKCYPIPRHDTVYWYQQGPGQDPQFLISFYEKMQSDKGSIPDRFSAQQFSDYHSELNMSSLELGDSALYFCASSSGQGSHEQYFGPGTRLTVT.

The gene calls are TRBV2 and TRBJ2-1; D is possibly TRBD2 (7 bases). The CDR3 loop spans 14 amino acids. The V gene lost 7 bases and the J gene lost 13 bases, with 23 bases spanning the gap. From germline, CDR1 is SNHLY and CDR2 FYNNEI. CDR3 nucleotides: TGTGCCAGCAACAAAGGTATGGGGGGGCCTCCCCAGTTCTTC. Amino acid sequence: CASNKGMGGPPQFF.

The CDR3 coding sequence is TGTGCCAGCAGTTTGGGGGCAGGGAACTATGGCTACACCTTC. Encoded protein: CASSLGAGNYGYTF. The V and J genes are TRBV27 and TRBJ1-2; TRBD1 might be the D (6 bases). This CDR3 is 14 amino acids long. The ends were cut back, 3 bases at V and 2 bases at J, with 10 bases in the middle. Germline V lookup: CDR1 MNHEY, CDR2 SMNVEV (reference sequence).

The chain joins TRBV4-1 to TRBJ2-5, with D uncertain. Germline assignment: CDR1 MGHRA and CDR2 YSYEKL. The V end was cut by 1 base, the J end by 7 bases, with 10 bases between. CDR3 length: 13 amino acids. The CDR3 sequence: CASSQGSSVTQYF. The CDR3 bases are TGCGCCAGCAGCCAAGGCAGTTCTGTGACCCAGTACTTC.

This chain joins TRBV7-2 and TRBJ2-3; TRBD2 might be the D (5 bases). V lost 5 bases and J lost 4, with 13 bases in between. The CDR3 is made up of 14 amino acids. Looked up from germline, CDR1 is SGHTA and CDR2 is FQGNSA. This chain's CDR3 is CASSLDWRADTQYF. For the CDR3, the DNA is TGTGCCAGCAGCCTGGACTGGAGAGCAGATACGCAGTATTTT.

The V gene is TRBV7-9, the J gene TRBJ2-2, with D maybe TRBD1 (6 bases). The CDR3 has 16 amino acids. V lost 5 bases and J 2 bases, leaving 15 bases between the germline ends. From germline, CDR1 is SEHNR and CDR2 FQNEAQ (reference sequence). This chain's CDR3 is CASSVPGTPNTGELFF. In DNA, the CDR3 is TGTGCCAGCAGCGTACCCGGGACACCTAACACCGGGGAGCTGTTTTTT.

With respect to this clone: Relative to the germline gene, one junction end is altered; a read error may explain this. V is TRBV15 and J is TRBJ2-7; unclear D gene. In germline, CDR1 is LNHNV, CDR2 YYDKDF (reference sequence). This CDR3 is 12 amino acids long. CDR3 residues: CATSRDFYEQYF. CDR3 nucleotides: TGTGCCACCAGCCGAGACTTCTACGAGCAGTACTTC.

This chain joins TRBV15 and TRBJ2-7; unclear D gene. V lost 0 bases and J 3 bases, leaving 6 bases between the germline ends. CDR3 length: 13 residues. Looked up from germline, CDR1 is LNHNV and CDR2 is YYDKDF (reference sequence). The DNA of the CDR3 is TGTGCCACCAGCAGAGAAAGGAGCTACGAGCAGTACTTC. Its protein is CATSRERSYEQYF.

The chain has TRBV14 and TRBJ2-7; no definite D call. This CDR3 has 13 residues. V dropped 4 bases and J dropped 6 bases, with 13 bases sitting between them. Germline V CDR1 and CDR2: SGHDN, FVKESK. The CDR3 DNA is TGTGCCAGCAGCCTCCCAGGCCCCGGCGAGCAGTACTTC. This sequence encodes CASSLPGPGEQYF.

This chain uses TRBV10-3 with TRBJ2-1; 9 nucleotides match TRBD2. J gave up 2 bases and V 9 bases, and 8 bases lay outside the gene matches. Germline lookup yields CDR1 ENHRY and CDR2 SYGVKD. This CDR3 region has 15 residues. The CDR3 sequence: CAIQLAGDPYNEQFF. The CDR3 nucleotides read TGTGCCATACAATTAGCGGGAGACCCCTACAATGAGCAGTTCTTC.

The rearrangement uses TRBV27 and TRBJ1-2; weak D call: TRBD1 (5 bases). CDR1 is MNHEY, CDR2 SMNVEV, per germline (reference sequence). Trimming pared 5 bases from V and 2 bases from J, leaving 12 bases between. This CDR3 has 14 residues. CDR3 DNA sequence: TGTGCCAGCAGTACGGGACCTGGAAACTATGGCTACACCTTC. Amino acid sequence: CASSTGPGNYGYTF.

This chain uses TRBV27 with TRBJ2-2; D gene ambiguous. CDR1 and CDR2 (germline): MNHEY, SMNVEV (reference sequence). The CDR3 has 12 residues. V was pared by 4 bases and J by 6 bases, with 6 bases between. The CDR3 DNA follows: TGTGCCAGCAGTTCGGATTCCGGGGAGCTGTTTTTT. It is translated as CASSSDSGELFF.

The rearrangement joins TRBV28 to TRBJ1-5; TRBD1 might be the D (6 bases). Deletions cut 5 bases from V and 0 bases from J, with 17 bases between. The CDR3 has 17 amino acids. Germline CDR1 reads MDHEN; CDR2 reads SYDVKM. CDR3 DNA sequence: TGTGCCAGCAGTACCCCCCAGACAGGTATTAGCAATCAGCCCCAGCATTTT. Translated, it gives CASSTPQTGISNQPQHF.

This rearrangement joins TRBV28 to TRBJ1-6; D ambiguous. This CDR3 spans 14 amino acids. Germline assignment: CDR1 MDHEN and CDR2 SYDVKM. With 6 bases removed from V and 0 bases from J, the gap between germline ends came to 6 bases. The CDR3 coding sequence is TGTGCCAGCAGGAGTAGCTCCTATAATTCACCCCTCCACTTT. Residues: CASRSSSYNSPLHF.